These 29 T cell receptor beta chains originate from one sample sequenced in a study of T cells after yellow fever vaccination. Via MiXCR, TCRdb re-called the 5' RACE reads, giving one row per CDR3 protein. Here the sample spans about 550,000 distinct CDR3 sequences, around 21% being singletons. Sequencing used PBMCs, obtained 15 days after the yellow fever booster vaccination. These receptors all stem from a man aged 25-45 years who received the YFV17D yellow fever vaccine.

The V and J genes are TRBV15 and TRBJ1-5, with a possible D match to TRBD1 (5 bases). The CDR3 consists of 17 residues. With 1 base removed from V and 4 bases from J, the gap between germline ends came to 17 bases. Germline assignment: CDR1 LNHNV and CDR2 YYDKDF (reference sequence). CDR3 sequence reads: CATSRGHSGADNQPQHF. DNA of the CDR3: TGTGCCACCAGCAGAGGGCACAGTGGGGCCGATAATCAGCCCCAGCATTTT.

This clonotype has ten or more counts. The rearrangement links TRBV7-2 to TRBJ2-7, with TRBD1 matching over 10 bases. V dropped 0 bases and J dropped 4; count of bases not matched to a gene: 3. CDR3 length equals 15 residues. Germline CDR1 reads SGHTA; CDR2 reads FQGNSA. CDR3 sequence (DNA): TGTGCCAGCAGCTTAGCGGGGACAGGGGTTTACGAGCAGTACTTC. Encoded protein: CASSLAGTGVYEQYF.

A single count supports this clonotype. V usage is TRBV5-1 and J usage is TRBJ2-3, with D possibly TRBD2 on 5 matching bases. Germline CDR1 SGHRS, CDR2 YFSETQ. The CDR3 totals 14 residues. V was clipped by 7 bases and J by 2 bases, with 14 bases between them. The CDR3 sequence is CASAVMGDTDTQYF. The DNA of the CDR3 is TGCGCCAGCGCTGTAATGGGAGACACAGATACGCAGTATTTT.

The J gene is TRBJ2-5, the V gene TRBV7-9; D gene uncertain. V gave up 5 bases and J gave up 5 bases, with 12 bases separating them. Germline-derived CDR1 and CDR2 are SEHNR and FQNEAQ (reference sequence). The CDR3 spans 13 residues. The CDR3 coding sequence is TGTGCCAGCAGCGCCTTCTTAGAGGAGACCCAGTACTTC. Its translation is CASSAFLEETQYF. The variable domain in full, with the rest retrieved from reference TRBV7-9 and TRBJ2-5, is DTGVSQNPRHKITKRGQNVTFRCDPISEHNRLYWYRQTLGQGPEFLTYFQNEAQLEKSRLLSDRFSAERPKGSFSTLEIQRTEQGDSAMYLCASSAFLEETQYFGPGTRLLVL.

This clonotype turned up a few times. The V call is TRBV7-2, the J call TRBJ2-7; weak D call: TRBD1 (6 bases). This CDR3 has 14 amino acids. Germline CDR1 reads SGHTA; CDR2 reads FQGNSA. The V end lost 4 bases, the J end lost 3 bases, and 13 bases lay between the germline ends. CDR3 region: CASSSGTTYYEQYF. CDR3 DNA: TGTGCCAGCAGCTCCGGGACAACCTACTACGAGCAGTACTTC.

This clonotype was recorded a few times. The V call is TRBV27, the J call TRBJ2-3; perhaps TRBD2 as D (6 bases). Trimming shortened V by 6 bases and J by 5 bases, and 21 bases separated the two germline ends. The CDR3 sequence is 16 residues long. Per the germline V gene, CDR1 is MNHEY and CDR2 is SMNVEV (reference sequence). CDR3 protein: CASSTPGLTGGDTQYF. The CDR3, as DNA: TGTGCCAGCAGCACACCGGGACTGACTGGGGGAGATACGCAGTATTTT.

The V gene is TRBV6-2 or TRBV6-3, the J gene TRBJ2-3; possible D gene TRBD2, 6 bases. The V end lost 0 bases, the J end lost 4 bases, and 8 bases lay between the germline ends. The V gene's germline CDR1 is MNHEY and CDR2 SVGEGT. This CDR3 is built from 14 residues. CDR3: CASSYSRLADTQYF. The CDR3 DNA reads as TGTGCCAGCAGTTACTCCCGACTAGCAGATACGCAGTATTTT.

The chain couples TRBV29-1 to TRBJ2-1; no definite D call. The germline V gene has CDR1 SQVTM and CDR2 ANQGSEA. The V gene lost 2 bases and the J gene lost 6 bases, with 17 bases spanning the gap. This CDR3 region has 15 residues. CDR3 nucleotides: TGCAGCGTTGAAAGAAGGAGTAAGAACTCCAATGAGCAGTTCTTC. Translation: CSVERRSKNSNEQFF.

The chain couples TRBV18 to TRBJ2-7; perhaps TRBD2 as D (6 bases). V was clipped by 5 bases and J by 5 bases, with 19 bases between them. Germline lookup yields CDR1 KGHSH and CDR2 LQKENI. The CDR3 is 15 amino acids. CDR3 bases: TGTGCCAGCTCATCATACCCAGGCGGGACTGACGAGCAGTACTTC. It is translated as CASSSYPGGTDEQYF.

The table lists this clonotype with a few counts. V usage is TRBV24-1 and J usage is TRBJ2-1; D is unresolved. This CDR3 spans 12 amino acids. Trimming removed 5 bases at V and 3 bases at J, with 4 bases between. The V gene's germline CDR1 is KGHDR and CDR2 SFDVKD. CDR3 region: CATSGGYNEQFF. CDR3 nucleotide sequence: TGTGCCACCAGTGGCGGCTACAATGAGCAGTTCTTC.

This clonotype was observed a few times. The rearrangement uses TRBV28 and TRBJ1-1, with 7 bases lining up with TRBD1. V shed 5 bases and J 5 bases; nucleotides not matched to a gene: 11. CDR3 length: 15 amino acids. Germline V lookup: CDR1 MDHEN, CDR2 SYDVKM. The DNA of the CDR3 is TGTGCCAGCAGTCTCCAGCCGACAGGGAGAACTGAAGCTTTCTTT. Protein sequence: CASSLQPTGRTEAFF.

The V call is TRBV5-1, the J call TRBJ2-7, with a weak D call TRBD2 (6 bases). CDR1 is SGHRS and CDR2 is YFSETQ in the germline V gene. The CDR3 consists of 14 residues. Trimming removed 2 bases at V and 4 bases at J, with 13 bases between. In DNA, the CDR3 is TGCGCCAGCAGCTTAGACGGGAGATCTTACGAGCAGTACTTC. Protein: CASSLDGRSYEQYF.

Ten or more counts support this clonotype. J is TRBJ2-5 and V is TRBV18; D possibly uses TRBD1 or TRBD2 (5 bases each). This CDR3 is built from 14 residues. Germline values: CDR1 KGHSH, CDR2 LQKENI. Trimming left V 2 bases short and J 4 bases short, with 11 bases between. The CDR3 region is CASSPTRGRETQYF. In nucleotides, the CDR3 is TGTGCCAGCTCACCAACTAGGGGACGAGAGACCCAGTACTTC.

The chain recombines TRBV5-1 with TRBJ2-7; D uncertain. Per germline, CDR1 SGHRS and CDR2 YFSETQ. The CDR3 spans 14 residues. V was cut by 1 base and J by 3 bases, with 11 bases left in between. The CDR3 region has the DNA TGCGCCAGCAGCTTGAACGCACAGAGCTACGAGCAGTACTTC. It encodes CASSLNAQSYEQYF.

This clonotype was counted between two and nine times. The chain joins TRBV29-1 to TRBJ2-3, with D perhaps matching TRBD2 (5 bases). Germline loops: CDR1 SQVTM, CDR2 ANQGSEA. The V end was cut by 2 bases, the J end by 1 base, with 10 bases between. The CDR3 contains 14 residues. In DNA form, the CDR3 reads TGCAGCGTTGAACCAGCGGTGCGCACAGATACGCAGTATTTT. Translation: CSVEPAVRTDTQYF.

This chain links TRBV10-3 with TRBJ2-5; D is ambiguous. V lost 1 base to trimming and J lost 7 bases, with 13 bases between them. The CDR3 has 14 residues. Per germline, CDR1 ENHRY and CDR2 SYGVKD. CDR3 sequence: CAISEFDSWGTQYF. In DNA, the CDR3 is TGTGCCATCAGTGAGTTCGATAGCTGGGGGACCCAGTACTTC.

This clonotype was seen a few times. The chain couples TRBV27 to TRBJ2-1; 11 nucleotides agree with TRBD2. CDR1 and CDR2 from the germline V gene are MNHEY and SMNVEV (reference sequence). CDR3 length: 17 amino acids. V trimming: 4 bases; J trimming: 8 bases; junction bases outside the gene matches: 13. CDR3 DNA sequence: TGTGCCAGCAGTTCTCCTACAACTAGCGGGAGTAGTTATGAGCAGTTCTTC. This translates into CASSSPTTSGSSYEQFF.

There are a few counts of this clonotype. DNA of the CDR3: TGTGCCAGCAGCGGTACAGGGGGCGCAAGCGGGGAGCTGTTTTTT. Translated, it gives CASSGTGGASGELFF. V and J are TRBV9 and TRBJ2-2; 9 positions match TRBD1. The CDR3 spans 15 residues. Germline CDR1 and CDR2: SGDLS and YYNGEE. J lost 7 bases, V lost 3 bases, and 7 bases had no gene match.

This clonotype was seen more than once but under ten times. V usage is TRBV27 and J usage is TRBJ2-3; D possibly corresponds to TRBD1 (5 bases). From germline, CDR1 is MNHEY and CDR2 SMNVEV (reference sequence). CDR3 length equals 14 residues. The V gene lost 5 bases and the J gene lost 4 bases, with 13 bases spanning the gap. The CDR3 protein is CASSPQGFSDTQYF. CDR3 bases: TGTGCCAGCAGTCCCCAGGGTTTTTCAGATACGCAGTATTTT.

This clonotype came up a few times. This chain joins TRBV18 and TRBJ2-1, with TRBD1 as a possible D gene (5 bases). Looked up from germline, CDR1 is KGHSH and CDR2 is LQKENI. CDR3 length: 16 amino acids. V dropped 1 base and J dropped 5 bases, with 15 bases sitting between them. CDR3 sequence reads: CASSPQGHKFNNEQFF. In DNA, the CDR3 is TGTGCCAGCTCACCACAGGGGCATAAGTTCAACAATGAGCAGTTCTTC.

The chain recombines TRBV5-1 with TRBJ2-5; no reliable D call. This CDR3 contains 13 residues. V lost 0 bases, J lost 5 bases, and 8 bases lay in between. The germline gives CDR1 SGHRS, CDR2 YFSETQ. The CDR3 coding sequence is TGCGCCAGCAGCTTGGGGGTCCTGGAGACCCAGTACTTC. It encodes CASSLGVLETQYF.

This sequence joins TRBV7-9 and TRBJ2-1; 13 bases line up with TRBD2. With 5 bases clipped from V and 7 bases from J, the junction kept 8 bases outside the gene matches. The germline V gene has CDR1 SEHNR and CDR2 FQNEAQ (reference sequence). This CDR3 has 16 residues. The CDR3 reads CASSLIGTSGTNEQFF. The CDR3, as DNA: TGTGCCAGCAGCCTGATCGGGACTAGCGGGACTAATGAGCAGTTCTTC.

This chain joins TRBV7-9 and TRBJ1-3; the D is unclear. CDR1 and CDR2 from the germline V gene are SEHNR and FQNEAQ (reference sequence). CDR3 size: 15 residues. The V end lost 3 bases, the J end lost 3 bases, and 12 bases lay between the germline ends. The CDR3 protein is CASSFTGQYGNTIYF. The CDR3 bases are TGTGCCAGCAGCTTTACCGGGCAGTATGGAAACACCATATATTTT.

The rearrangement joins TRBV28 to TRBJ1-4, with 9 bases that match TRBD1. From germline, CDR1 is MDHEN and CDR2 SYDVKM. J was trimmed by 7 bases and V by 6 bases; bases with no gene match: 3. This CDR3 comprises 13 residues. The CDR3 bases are TGTGCCAGCAGCTGGGACAGGGCTGAAAAACTGTTTTTT. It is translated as CASSWDRAEKLFF.

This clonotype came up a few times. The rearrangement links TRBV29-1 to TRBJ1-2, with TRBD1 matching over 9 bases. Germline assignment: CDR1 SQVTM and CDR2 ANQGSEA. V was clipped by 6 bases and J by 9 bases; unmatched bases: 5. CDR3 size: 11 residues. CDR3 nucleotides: TGCAGCGTAGGGACAGGGAGTAGCTACACCTTC. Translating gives CSVGTGSSYTF.

The CDR3 DNA sequence: TGCGCCAGCAGCCAAGAGCTAGCGGATTACAATGAGCAGTTCTTC. It yields the protein CASSQELADYNEQFF. The chain is built from TRBV4-3 and TRBJ2-1; 7 nucleotides agree with TRBD2. The germline V gene has CDR1 LGHNA and CDR2 YSLEER. The CDR3 totals 15 residues. V was clipped by 0 bases and J by 4 bases; unmatched bases: 3.

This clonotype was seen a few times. The CDR3 here is CASSPIGQVHYEQYF. CDR3 nucleotides: TGTGCCAGCAGTCCAATCGGACAGGTGCACTACGAGCAGTACTTC. This chain connects TRBV7-2 to TRBJ2-7, with 7 bases identical to TRBD1. This CDR3 is built from 15 residues. Germline CDR1 SGHTA, CDR2 FQGNSA. The V and J ends lost 6 bases and 3 bases, in that order; junction bases with no gene match: 11.

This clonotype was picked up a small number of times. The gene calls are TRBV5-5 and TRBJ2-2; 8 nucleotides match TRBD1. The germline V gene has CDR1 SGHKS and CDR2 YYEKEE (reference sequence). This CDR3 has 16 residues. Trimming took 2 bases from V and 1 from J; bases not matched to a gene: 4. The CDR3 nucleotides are TGTGCCAGCAGCTTCCGGGACAGGTTGAACACCGGGGAGCTGTTTTTT. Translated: CASSFRDRLNTGELFF.

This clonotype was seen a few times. In DNA form, the CDR3 reads TGTGCCAGTAATAACGAGGGGGTGCGGGAGACCCAGTACTTC. Amino acid sequence: CASNNEGVRETQYF. The chain recombines TRBV28 with TRBJ2-5; maybe TRBD1 (6 bases). CDR1 is MDHEN, CDR2 SYDVKM, per germline. The ends were cut back, 9 bases at V and 5 bases at J, with 19 bases in the middle. The CDR3 covers 14 residues.